The 21 T cell receptor beta chains presented below share a single source sample, sequenced in a study of OX40 agonist ivuxolimab in advanced cancers. Libraries were made using the immunoSEQ multiplex PCR assay. Entries here come from immuneACCESS through TCRdb and include only in-frame sequences with V and J called. Some clones fail to appear in such tables; in the studies checked, an unresolved V gene covers under half of the shortfall, and the cause of the remainder is unknown. The sample table shows around 72,000 clones, and approximately 78% are seen once. The ten largest make up roughly 0.4% of the sample. The sequenced sample was CD4+ or CD8+ T cells sorted from blood, obtained in a trial of the OX40 agonist ivuxolimab. These receptors originate from an adult with an advanced solid tumor such as melanoma, head and neck, liver or kidney cancer.

The chain links TRBV11-3 to TRBJ2-1; 9 bases map to TRBD2. This CDR3 region has 15 residues. V lost 2 bases to trimming and J lost 8 bases; unmatched junction nucleotides: 7. Germline values: CDR1 SGHNT, CDR2 YENEEA. The CDR3 reads CASSLLAGAWDEQFF. The CDR3 DNA is TGTGCCAGCAGCTTATTAGCGGGAGCATGGGATGAGCAGTTCTTC.

V usage is TRBV6-5 and J usage is TRBJ2-7; possible D gene TRBD1, 6 bases. The CDR3 loop spans 14 amino acids. Looked up from germline, CDR1 is MNHEY and CDR2 is SVGAGI. V shed 6 bases and J shed 2 bases, with 14 bases lying between them. CDR3 protein: CASRYNRDTYEQYV. CDR3 in DNA: TGTGCCAGCAGATATAACCGGGACACCTACGAGCAGTACGTC.

This clone has a handful of counts. This chain connects TRBV7-9 to TRBJ1-1; no reliable D call. The CDR3 is 17 residues long. V was clipped by 5 bases and J by 0 bases, with 19 bases between them. Germline CDR1 is SEHNR and CDR2 is FQNEAQ (reference sequence). CDR3 in DNA: TGTGCCAGCAGCCGAACCACCACACGGGCGATGAACACTGAAGCTTTCTTT. This translates into CASSRTTTRAMNTEAFF.

This chain uses TRBV2 with TRBJ1-6, with D uncertain. V gave up 8 bases and J gave up 3 bases, with 11 bases separating them. The CDR3 totals 14 residues. Germline loops: CDR1 SNHLY, CDR2 FYNNEI. The CDR3, as DNA: TGTGCCAGCGAGCGGTCCCTCTATAATTCACCCCTCCACTTT. This codes for CASERSLYNSPLHF.

The genes are TRBV29-1 and TRBJ2-3; a weak D match, TRBD2 (6 bases). CDR3 length equals 14 residues. V was trimmed by 0 bases and J by 1 base, leaving 8 bases between them. Germline V CDR1 and CDR2: SQVTM, ANQGSEA. CDR3 nucleotide sequence: TGCAGCGTTGAAGATCCTAGCGGCACAGATACGCAGTATTTT. This sequence encodes CSVEDPSGTDTQYF.

The chain uses TRBV6-4 and TRBJ2-1; D is uncertain. The V end was cut by 4 bases, the J end by 9 bases, with 10 bases between. The CDR3 is made up of 12 amino acids. Germline-derived CDR1 and CDR2 are MRHNA and SNTAGT. CDR3 DNA sequence: TGTGCCAGCAGTGGCGAAGGTCTTGAGCAGTTCTTC. Translated: CASSGEGLEQFF.

This clone was seen a handful of times. This chain links TRBV5-6 with TRBJ2-7, with D tentatively TRBD1 (6 bases). This CDR3 has 15 amino acids. Trimming took off 3 bases at V and 2 bases at J, with 15 bases between the two ends. The germline gives CDR1 SGHDT, CDR2 YYEEEE. The CDR3 region has the DNA TGTGCCAGCAGCTCGATGCCCACAGGGACCTACGAGCAGTACTTC. Residues: CASSSMPTGTYEQYF.

The rearrangement uses TRBV28 and TRBJ2-5; D possibly matches TRBD1 or TRBD2 (5 bases each). The V end lost 5 bases, the J end lost 5 bases, and 12 bases lay between the germline ends. The germline gives CDR1 MDHEN, CDR2 SYDVKM. The CDR3 runs to 13 residues. The CDR3 DNA sequence: TGTGCCAGCAGTGGGCGAGGGACCGAGACCCAGTACTTC. As protein: CASSGRGTETQYF. Filled out from reference TRBV28 and TRBJ2-5, the complete variable domain reads DVKVTQSSRYLVKRTGEKVFLECVQDMDHENMFWYRQDPGLGLRLIYFSYDVKMKEKGDIPEGYSVSREKKERFSLILESASTNQTSMYLCASSGRGTETQYFGPGTRLLVL.

This sequence joins TRBV4-1 and TRBJ1-5; no clear D gene. Germline CDR1 reads MGHRA; CDR2 reads YSYEKL. Trimming cost V 1 base and J 7 bases, with 11 bases left between them. The CDR3 totals 14 residues. The CDR3 region is CASSQAWQEQPQHF. CDR3 in DNA: TGCGCCAGCAGCCAAGCCTGGCAGGAGCAGCCCCAGCATTTT.

The gene calls are TRBV18 and TRBJ1-3, with TRBD1 matching 9 bases. V lost 2 bases and J lost 0; bases outside the gene matches: 11. The CDR3 totals 19 residues. Looked up from germline, CDR1 is KGHSH and CDR2 is LQKENI. CDR3 nucleotide sequence: TGTGCCAGCTCACCAGTCCGGGACAGGGATACGAGCTCTGGAAACACCATATATTTT. Translation gives CASSPVRDRDTSSGNTIYF. Filled out from reference TRBV18 and TRBJ1-3, the complete variable domain reads NAGVMQNPRHLVRRRGQEARLRCSPMKGHSHVYWYRQLPEEGLKFMVYLQKENIIDESGMPKERFSAEFPKEGPSILRIQQVVRGDSAAYFCASSPVRDRDTSSGNTIYFGEGSWLTVV.

The chain combines TRBV2 with TRBJ1-2; possible D gene TRBD1, 6 bases. Germline CDR1 SNHLY, CDR2 FYNNEI. The CDR3 has 14 amino acids. Trimming left V 8 bases short and J 6 bases short, with 19 bases between. This chain's CDR3 is CASQKSLQGNGYTF. The CDR3, as DNA: TGTGCCAGCCAAAAAAGTCTACAGGGTAATGGCTACACCTTC. The full variable domain, with the rest looked up from reference TRBV2 and TRBJ1-2, is EPEVTQTPSHQVTQMGQEVILRCVPISNHLYFYWYRQILGQKVEFLVSFYNNEISEKSEIFDDQFSVERPDGSNFTLKIRSTKLEDSAMYFCASQKSLQGNGYTFGSGTRLTVV.

The rearrangement links TRBV7-6 to TRBJ2-3, with 10 bases fitting TRBD2. The V segment lost 1 base and the J segment 8 bases; nucleotides outside the gene matches: 12. Germline V gives CDR1 SGHVS, CDR2 FNYEAQ. The CDR3 is 17 amino acids. CDR3 DNA: TGTGCCAGCAGCTTAGAGGTACTAGCGGGACAGCACGGTACGCAGTATTTT. Translation gives CASSLEVLAGQHGTQYF.

This chain joins TRBV27 and TRBJ2-7, with D tentatively TRBD2 (6 bases). Germline V lookup: CDR1 MNHEY, CDR2 SMNVEV (reference sequence). CDR3 length equals 14 residues. Trimming stripped 7 bases from V and 5 bases from J, with 18 bases between. CDR3 bases: TGTGCCAGCAACTCCGACGGGGGTTACGACGAGCAGTACTTC. Translating it yields CASNSDGGYDEQYF.

This chain uses TRBV18 with TRBJ1-1; no definite D call. Germline lookup yields CDR1 KGHSH and CDR2 LQKENI. The CDR3 spans 13 residues. V dropped 1 base and J dropped 7 bases, with 10 bases sitting between them. The CDR3 region is CASSPLMAIEAFF. In nucleotides, the CDR3 is TGTGCCAGCTCACCACTCATGGCAATTGAAGCTTTCTTT.

The chain has TRBV7-9 and TRBJ2-3; no clear D. V was clipped by 3 bases and J by 4 bases, with 11 bases between them. Germline CDR1 reads SEHNR; CDR2 reads FQNEAQ (reference sequence). The CDR3 loop spans 14 amino acids. The CDR3 reads CASSLSQPADTQYF. In nucleotides, the CDR3 is TGTGCCAGCAGCTTGTCTCAGCCTGCAGATACGCAGTATTTT.

V gene TRBV7-2 combines with J gene TRBJ2-6; D is unresolved. CDR1 and CDR2 (germline): SGHTA, FQGNSA. This CDR3 has 14 residues. The V end lost 3 bases, the J end lost 0 bases, and 3 bases lay between the germline ends. DNA for the CDR3: TGTGCCAGCAGCTTGGCCTCTGGGGCCAACGTCCTGACTTTC. Translated, it gives CASSLASGANVLTF.

This sequence joins TRBV7-9 and TRBJ1-2, with D possibly matching TRBD1 (5 bases). The V gene lost 2 bases and the J gene lost 5 bases, with 9 bases spanning the gap. The CDR3 loop spans 13 amino acids. The V gene's germline CDR1 is SEHNR and CDR2 FQNEAQ (reference sequence). The CDR3 region has the DNA TGTGCCAGCAGCTTACCAGGGTCTTATGGCTACACCTTC. Translating it yields CASSLPGSYGYTF.

In its sample, this clone was seen once. This rearrangement joins TRBV19 to TRBJ1-5; TRBD1 might be the D (6 bases). In germline, CDR1 is LNHDA, CDR2 SQIVND (reference sequence). Trimming pared 4 bases from V and 5 bases from J, leaving 12 bases between. This CDR3 region has 14 residues. This chain's CDR3 is CASSTTGLHQPQHF. The CDR3 nucleotides are TGTGCCAGTAGTACCACAGGGCTCCATCAGCCCCAGCATTTT.

V gene TRBV7-9 combines with J gene TRBJ1-6; D remains ambiguous. The CDR3 has 18 amino acids. Trimming removed 10 bases at V and 0 bases at J, with 22 bases between. Germline lookup yields CDR1 SEHNR and CDR2 FQNEAQ (reference sequence). DNA of the CDR3: TGTGCCACCCCAACCGGCCCAGGACCCCGCTCCTATAATTCACCCCTCCACTTT. Its translation is CATPTGPGPRSYNSPLHF.

The J gene is TRBJ1-1, the V gene TRBV6-6, with D unclear. Per the germline V gene, CDR1 is MNHNY and CDR2 is SVGAGI (reference sequence). V dropped 2 bases and J dropped 4 bases, with 5 bases sitting between them. The CDR3 is 12 residues long. The CDR3 DNA sequence: TGTGCCAGCAGTTACGGGTCCACTGAAGCTTTCTTT. Translated: CASSYGSTEAFF.

The gene calls are TRBV5-1 and TRBJ2-3, with D perhaps TRBD2 (6 bases). This CDR3 spans 16 amino acids. Germline V gene data show CDR1 as SGHRS and CDR2 as YFSETQ. V dropped 0 bases and J dropped 1 base, with 12 bases sitting between them. CDR3 nucleotides: TGCGCCAGCAGCTTGGCCGGGGCTAGCGGCACAGATACGCAGTATTTT. Translated, it gives CASSLAGASGTDTQYF. The variable domain in full, completed from reference TRBV5-1 and TRBJ2-3, reads KAGVTQTPRYLIKTRGQQVTLSCSPISGHRSVSWYQQTPGQGLQFLFEYFSETQRNKGNFPGRFSGRQFSNSRSEMNVSTLELGDSALYLCASSLAGASGTDTQYFGPGTRLTVL.